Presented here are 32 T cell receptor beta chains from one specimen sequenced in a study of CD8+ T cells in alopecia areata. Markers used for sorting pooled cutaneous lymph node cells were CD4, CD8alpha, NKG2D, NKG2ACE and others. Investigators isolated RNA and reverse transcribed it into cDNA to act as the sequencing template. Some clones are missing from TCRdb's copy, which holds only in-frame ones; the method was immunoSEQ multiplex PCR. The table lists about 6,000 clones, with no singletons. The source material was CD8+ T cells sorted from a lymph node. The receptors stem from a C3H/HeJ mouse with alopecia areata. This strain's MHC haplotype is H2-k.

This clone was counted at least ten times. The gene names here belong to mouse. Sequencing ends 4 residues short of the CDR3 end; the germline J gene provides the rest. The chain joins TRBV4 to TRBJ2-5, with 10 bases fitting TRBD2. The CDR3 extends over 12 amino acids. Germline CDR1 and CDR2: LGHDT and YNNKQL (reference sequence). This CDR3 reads CASRDWGDTQYF. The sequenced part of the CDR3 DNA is TGTGCCAGCAGGGACTGGGGGGAC.

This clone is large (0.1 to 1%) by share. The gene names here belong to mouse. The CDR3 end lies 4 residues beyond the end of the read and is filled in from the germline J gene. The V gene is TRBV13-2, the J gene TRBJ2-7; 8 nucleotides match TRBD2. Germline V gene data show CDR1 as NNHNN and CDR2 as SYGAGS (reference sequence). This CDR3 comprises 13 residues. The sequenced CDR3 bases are TGTGCCAGCGGTGACCGGACTGGGTAT. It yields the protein CASGDRTGY. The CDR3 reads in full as CASGDRTGYEQYF.

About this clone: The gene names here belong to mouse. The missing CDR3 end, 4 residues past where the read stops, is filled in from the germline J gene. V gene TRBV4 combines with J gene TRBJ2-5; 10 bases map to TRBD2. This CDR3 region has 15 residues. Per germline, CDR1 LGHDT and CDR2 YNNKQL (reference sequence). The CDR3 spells CASSYWGGEEDTQYF. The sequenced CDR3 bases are TGTGCCAGCAGCTACTGGGGGGGCGAGGAAGAC.

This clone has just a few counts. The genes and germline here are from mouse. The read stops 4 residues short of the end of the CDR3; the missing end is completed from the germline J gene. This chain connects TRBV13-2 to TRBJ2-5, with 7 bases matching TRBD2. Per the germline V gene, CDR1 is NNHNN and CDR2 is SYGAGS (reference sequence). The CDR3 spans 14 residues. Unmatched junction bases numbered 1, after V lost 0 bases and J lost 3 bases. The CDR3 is CASGDALGQDTQYF. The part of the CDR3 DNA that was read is TGTGCCAGCGGTGATGCACTGGGGCAAGAC.

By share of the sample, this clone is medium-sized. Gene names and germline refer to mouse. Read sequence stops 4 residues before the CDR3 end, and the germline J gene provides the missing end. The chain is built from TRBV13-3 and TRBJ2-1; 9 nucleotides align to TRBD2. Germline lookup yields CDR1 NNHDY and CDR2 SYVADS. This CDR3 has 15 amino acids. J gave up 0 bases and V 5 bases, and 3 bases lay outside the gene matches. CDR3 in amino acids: CASSRTGVNYAEQFF. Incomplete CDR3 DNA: TGTGCCAGCAGCCGGACTGGGGTTAACTATGCT.

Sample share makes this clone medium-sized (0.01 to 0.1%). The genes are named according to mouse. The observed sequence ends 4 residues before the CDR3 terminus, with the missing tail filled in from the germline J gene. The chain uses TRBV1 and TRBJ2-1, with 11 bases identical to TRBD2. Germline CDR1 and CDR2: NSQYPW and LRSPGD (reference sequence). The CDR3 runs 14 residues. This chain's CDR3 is CTCSARDWGAEQFF. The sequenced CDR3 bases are TGCACCTGCAGTGCCCGGGACTGGGGGGCT.

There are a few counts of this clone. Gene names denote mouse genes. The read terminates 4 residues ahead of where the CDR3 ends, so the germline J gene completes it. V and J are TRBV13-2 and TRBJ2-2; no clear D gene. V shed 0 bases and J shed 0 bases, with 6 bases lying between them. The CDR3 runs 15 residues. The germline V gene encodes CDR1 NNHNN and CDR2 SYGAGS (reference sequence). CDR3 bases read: TGTGCCAGCGGTGATGGGGGTTCAAACACCGGG. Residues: CASGDGGSNTG. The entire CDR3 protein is CASGDGGSNTGQLYF.

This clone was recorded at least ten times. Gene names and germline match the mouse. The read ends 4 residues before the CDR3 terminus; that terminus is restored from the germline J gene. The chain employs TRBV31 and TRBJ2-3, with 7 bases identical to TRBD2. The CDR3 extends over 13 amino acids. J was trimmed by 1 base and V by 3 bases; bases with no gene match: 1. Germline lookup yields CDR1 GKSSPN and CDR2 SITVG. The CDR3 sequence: CAWRLGGAETLYF. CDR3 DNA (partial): TGTGCCTGGAGGCTGGGGGGTGCAGAA.

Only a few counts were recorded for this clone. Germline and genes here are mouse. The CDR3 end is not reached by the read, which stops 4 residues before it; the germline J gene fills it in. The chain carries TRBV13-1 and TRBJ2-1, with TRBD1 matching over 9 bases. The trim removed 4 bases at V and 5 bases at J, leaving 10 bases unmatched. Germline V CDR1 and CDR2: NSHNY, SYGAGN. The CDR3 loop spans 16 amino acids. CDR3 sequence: CASSTTGGAVDAEQFF. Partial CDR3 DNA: TGTGCCAGCAGTACAACAGGGGGCGCGGTGGATGCT.

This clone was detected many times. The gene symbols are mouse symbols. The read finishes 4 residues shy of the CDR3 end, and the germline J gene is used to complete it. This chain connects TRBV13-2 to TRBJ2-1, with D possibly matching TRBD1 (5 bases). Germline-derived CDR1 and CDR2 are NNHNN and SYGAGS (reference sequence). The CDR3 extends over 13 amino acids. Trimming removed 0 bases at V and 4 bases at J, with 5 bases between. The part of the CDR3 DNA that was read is TGTGCCAGCGGTGATGGACAGTATGCT. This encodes CASGDGQYA. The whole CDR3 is CASGDGQYAEQFF.

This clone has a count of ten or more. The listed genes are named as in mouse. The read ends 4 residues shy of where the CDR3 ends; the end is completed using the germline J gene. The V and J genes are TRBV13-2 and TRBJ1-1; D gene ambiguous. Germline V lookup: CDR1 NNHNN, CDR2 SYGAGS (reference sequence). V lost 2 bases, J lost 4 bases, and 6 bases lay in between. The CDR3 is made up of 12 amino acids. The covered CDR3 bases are TGTGCCAGCGGTGACAGAGGCACA. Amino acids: CASGDRGT. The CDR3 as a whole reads CASGDRGTEVFF.

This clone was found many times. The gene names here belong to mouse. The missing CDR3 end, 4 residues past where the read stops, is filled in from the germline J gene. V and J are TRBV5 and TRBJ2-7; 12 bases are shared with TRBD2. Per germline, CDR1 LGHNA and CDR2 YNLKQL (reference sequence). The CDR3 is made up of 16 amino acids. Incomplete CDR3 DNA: TGTGCCAGCAGCCAAGATGAGGGGACTGGGGGGTAT. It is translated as CASSQDEGTGGY. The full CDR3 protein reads CASSQDEGTGGYEQYF.

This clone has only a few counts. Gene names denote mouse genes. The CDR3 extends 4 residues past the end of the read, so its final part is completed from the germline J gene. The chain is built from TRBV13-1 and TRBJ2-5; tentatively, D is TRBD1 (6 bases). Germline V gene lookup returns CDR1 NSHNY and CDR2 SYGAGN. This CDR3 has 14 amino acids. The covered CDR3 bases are TGTGCCAGCAGTGATACAGGGTGGGGAGAC. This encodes CASSDTGWGD. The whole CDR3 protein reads CASSDTGWGDTQYF.

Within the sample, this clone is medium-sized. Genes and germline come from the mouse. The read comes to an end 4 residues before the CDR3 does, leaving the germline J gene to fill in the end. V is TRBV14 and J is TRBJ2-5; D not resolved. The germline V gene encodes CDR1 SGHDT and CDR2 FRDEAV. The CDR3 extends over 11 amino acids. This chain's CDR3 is CASSFRDTQYF. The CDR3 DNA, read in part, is TGTGCCAGCAGTTTCAGGGAC.

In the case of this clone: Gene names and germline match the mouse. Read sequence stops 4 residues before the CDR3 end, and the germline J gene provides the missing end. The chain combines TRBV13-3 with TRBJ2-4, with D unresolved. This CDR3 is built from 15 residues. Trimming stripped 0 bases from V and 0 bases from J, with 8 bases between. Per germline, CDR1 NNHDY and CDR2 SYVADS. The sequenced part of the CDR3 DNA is TGTGCCAGCAGTGATGCACAGTGGAGTCAAAAC. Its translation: CASSDAQWSQN. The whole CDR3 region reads CASSDAQWSQNTLYF.

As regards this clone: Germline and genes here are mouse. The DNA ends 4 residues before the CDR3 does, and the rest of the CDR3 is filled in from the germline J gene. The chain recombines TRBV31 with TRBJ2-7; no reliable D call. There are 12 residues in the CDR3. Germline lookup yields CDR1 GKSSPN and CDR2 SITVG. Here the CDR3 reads CAWSLDNYEQYF. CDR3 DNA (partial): TGTGCCTGGAGTCTAGACAATTAT.

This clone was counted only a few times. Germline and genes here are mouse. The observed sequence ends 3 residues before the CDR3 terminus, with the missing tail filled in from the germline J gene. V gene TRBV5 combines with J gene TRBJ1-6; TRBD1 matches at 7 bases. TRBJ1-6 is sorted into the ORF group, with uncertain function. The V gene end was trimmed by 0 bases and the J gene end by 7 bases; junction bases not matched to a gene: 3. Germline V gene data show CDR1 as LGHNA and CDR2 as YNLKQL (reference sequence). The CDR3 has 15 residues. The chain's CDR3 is CASSQDEGQNSPLYF. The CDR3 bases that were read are TGTGCCAGCAGCCAAGATGAGGGACAGAATTCGCCC.

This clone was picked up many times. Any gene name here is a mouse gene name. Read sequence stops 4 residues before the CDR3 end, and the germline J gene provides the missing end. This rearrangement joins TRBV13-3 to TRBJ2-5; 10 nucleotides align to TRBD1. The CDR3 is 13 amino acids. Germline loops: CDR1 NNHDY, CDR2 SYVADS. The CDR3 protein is CASSGTGVDTQYF. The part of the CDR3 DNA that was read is TGTGCCAGCAGCGGGACAGGGGTAGAC.

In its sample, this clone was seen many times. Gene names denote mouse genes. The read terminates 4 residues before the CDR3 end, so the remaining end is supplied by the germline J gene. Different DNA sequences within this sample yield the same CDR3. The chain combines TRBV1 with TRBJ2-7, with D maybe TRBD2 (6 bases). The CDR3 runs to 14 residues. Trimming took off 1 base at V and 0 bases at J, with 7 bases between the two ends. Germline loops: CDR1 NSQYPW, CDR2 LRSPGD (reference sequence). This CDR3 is CTCSAGWGSYEQYF. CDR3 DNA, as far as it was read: TGCACCTGCAGTGCAGGCTGGGGCTCCTAT. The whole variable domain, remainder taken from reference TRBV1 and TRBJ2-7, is VTLLEQNPRWRLVPRGQAVNLRCILKNSQYPWMSWYQQDLQKQLQWLFTLRSPGDKEVKSLPGADYLATRVTDTELRLQVANMSQGRTLYCTCSAGWGSYEQYFGPGTRLTVL.

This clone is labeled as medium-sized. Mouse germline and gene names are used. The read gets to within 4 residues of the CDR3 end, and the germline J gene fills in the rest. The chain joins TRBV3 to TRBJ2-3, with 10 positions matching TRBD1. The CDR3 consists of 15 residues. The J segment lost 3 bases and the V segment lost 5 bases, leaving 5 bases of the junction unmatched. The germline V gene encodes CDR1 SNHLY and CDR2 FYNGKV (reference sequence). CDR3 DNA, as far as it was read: TGTGCCAGCAGCCCCGACAGGGGGCTCGCAGAA. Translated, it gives CASSPDRGLAE. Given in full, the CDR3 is CASSPDRGLAETLYF.

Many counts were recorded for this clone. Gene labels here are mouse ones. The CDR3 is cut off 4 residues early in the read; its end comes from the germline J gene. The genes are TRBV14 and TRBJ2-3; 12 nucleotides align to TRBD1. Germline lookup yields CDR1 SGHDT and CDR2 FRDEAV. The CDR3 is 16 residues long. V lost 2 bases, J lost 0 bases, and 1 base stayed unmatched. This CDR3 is CASSLGQGASAETLYF. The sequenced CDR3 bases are TGTGCCAGCAGTTTGGGACAGGGGGCTAGTGCAGAA.

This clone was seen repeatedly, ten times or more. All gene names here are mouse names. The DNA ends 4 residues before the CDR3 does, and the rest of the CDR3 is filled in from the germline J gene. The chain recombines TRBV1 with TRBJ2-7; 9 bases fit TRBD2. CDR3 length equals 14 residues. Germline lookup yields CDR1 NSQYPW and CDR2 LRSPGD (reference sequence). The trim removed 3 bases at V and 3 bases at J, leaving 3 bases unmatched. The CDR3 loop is CTCSARDWVYEQYF. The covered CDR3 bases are TGCACCTGCAGTGCGAGGGACTGGGTCTAT.

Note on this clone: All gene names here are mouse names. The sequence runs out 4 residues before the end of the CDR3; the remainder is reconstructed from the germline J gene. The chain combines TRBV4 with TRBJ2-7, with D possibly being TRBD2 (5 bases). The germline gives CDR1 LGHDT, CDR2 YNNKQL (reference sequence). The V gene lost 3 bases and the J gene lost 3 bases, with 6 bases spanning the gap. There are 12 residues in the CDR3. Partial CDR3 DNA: TGTGCCAGCAGCTACTGGGTCTAT. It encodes CASSYWVY. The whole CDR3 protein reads CASSYWVYEQYF.

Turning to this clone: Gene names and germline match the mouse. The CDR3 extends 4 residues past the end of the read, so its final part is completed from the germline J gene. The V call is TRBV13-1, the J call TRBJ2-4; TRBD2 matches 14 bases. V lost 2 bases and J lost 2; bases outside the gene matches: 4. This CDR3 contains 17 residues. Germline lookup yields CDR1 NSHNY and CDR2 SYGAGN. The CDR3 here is CASSERDWGGIQNTLYF. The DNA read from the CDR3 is TGTGCCAGCAGTGAAAGGGACTGGGGGGGCATTCAAAAC.

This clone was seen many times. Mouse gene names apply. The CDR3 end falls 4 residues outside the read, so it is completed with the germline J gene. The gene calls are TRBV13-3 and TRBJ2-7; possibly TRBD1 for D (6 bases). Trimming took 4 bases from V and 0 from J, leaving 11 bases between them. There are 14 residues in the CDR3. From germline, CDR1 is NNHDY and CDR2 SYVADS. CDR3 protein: CASSPGTNSYEQYF. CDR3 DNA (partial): TGTGCCAGCAGTCCCGGGACAAACTCCTAT.

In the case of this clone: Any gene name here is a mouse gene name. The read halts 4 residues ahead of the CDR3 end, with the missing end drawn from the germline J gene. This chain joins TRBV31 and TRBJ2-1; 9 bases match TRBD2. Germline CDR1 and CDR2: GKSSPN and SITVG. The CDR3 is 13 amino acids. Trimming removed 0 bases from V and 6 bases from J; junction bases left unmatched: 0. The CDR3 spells CAWSLLGGAEQFF. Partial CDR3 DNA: TGTGCCTGGAGTCTACTGGGGGGTGCT.

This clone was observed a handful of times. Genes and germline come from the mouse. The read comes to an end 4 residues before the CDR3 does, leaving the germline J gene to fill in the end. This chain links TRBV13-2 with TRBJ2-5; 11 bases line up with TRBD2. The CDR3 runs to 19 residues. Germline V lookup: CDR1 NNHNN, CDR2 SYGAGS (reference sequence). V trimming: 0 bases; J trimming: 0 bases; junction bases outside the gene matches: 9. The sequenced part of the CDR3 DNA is TGTGCCAGCGGTGATGCGAACTGGGGGGGCGAAGGTAACCAAGAC. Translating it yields CASGDANWGGEGNQD. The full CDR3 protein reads CASGDANWGGEGNQDTQYF.

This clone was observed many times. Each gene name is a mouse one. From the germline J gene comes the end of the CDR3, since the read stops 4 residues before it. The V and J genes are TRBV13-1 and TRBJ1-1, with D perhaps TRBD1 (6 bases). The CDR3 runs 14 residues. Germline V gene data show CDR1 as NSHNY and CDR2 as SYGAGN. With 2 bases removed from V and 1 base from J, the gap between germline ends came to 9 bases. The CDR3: CASSDGDKNTEVFF. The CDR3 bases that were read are TGTGCCAGCAGTGACGGGGACAAAAACACA.

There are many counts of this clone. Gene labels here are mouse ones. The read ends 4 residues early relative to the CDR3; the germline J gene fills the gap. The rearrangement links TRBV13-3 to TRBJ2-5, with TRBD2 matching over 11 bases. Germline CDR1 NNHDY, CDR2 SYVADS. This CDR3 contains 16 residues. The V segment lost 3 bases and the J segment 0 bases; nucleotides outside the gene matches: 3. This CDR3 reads CASSGDWGLNQDTQYF. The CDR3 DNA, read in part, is TGTGCCAGCAGTGGGGACTGGGGGCTTAACCAAGAC.

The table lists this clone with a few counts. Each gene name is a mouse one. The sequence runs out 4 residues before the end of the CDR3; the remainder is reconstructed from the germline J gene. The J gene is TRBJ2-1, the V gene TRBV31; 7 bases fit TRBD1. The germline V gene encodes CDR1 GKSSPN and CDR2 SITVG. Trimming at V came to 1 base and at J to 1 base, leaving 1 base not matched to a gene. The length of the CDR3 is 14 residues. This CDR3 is CAWSPGQNYAEQFF. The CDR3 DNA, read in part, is TGTGCCTGGAGTCCGGGACAGAACTATGCT.

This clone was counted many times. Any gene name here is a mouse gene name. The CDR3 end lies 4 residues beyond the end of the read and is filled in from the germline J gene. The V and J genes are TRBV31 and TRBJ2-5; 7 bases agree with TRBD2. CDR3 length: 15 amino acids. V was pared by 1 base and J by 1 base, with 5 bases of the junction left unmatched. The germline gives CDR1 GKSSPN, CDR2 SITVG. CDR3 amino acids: CAWSPHWGDQDTQYF. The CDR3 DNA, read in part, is TGTGCCTGGAGTCCTCACTGGGGTGACCAAGAC. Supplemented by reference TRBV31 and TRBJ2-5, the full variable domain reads AQTIHQWPVAEIKAVGSPLSLGCTIKGKSSPNLYWYWQATGGTLQQLFYSITVGQVESVVQLNLSASRPKDDQFILSTEKLLLSHSGFYLCAWSPHWGDQDTQYFGPGTRLLVL.

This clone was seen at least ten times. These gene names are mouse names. The DNA read from the CDR3 is TGTGCCAGCTCTCGGGGGGGGCGCAGAAAC. It translates to CASSRGGRRN. The entire CDR3 is CASSRGGRRNTLYF. J is TRBJ2-4 and V is TRBV12-1; 8 positions agree with TRBD2. The read stops 4 residues short of the end of the CDR3; the missing end is completed from the germline J gene. This CDR3 is 14 amino acids long. In germline, CDR1 is SGHSN, CDR2 HYEKVE.